These 29 T cell receptor beta chains originate from one sample sequenced in a study of response to subunit inactivated influenza vaccine. TCRdb used MiXCR to reprocess the RT-PCR reads, holding one entry per CDR3 protein. The sample includes fewer than 550,000 distinct CDR3 sequences, approximately 24% seen only once; the top ten take 1.5% to 2%. Sequences were derived from CD4+ T cells sorted from PBMCs, sampled roughly 5 days after vaccination. Every receptor here comes from a man over 45 who received an inactivated influenza vaccine.

The chain employs TRBV24-1 and TRBJ2-2; possible D gene TRBD1, 6 bases. Trimming pared 3 bases from V and 0 bases from J, leaving 10 bases between. CDR3 length: 16 residues. Germline lookup yields CDR1 KGHDR and CDR2 SFDVKD. CDR3 region: CATSDTGIANTGELFF. In DNA, the CDR3 is TGTGCCACCAGTGATACAGGGATAGCGAACACCGGGGAGCTGTTTTTT.

The chain recombines TRBV2 with TRBJ2-5, with D uncertain. The V and J ends lost 6 bases and 7 bases respectively, with 12 bases between them. The CDR3 length is 12 residues. CDR1 is SNHLY and CDR2 is FYNNEI in the germline V gene. The CDR3 region is CASSGDERTQYF. The DNA for the CDR3 is TGTGCCAGCAGCGGCGACGAACGGACCCAGTACTTC.

The chain employs TRBV5-1 and TRBJ2-7, with D maybe TRBD1 (6 bases). The germline CDR1 and CDR2 sequences are SGHRS and YFSETQ. The CDR3 sequence is 15 residues long. V lost 4 bases and J 5 bases, leaving 19 bases between the germline ends. CDR3 nucleotide sequence: TGCGCCAGCAGCGGCGGCAGGGGAGCTGCACACGAGCAGTACTTC. Its translation: CASSGGRGAAHEQYF.

The chain uses TRBV30 and TRBJ1-6; D gene unclear. There are 13 residues in the CDR3. V lost 1 base and J 10 bases, leaving 11 bases between the germline ends. In germline, CDR1 is GTSNPN, CDR2 SVGIG (reference sequence). The CDR3 DNA reads TGTGCCTGGAGTGATATGGGCGAATCACCCCTCCACTTT. Translating gives CAWSDMGESPLHF.

This clonotype has more than one count but fewer than ten. The rearrangement links TRBV28 to TRBJ2-7; TRBD2 matches at 11 bases. V shed 2 bases, J shed 2 bases, and the junction held 8 bases outside the gene matches. The germline CDR1 and CDR2 sequences are MDHEN and SYDVKM. This CDR3 contains 17 residues. The CDR3 is CASSLPGLADWAYEQYF. The CDR3 DNA reads TGTGCCAGCAGTTTACCGGGACTAGCGGATTGGGCCTACGAGCAGTACTTC.

The chain is built from TRBV28 and TRBJ1-5; TRBD1 aligns across 7 bases. With 5 bases clipped from V and 6 bases from J, the junction kept 10 bases outside the gene matches. This CDR3 comprises 15 residues. In germline, CDR1 is MDHEN, CDR2 SYDVKM. Here the CDR3 DNA reads TGTGCCAGCAGTAGAAGACAGGGTAGGAGTCAGCCCCAGCATTTT. Translating gives CASSRRQGRSQPQHF.

V is TRBV4-3 and J is TRBJ2-7, with 8 bases lining up with TRBD2. V lost 1 base, J lost 5 bases, and 7 bases stayed unmatched. Germline loops: CDR1 LGHNA, CDR2 YSLEER. This CDR3 has 15 amino acids. The CDR3 DNA follows: TGCGCCAGCAGCCAAGGTTCCAGCGGGAGCCACGAGCAGTACTTC. This sequence encodes CASSQGSSGSHEQYF.

In this sample, this clonotype turned up once. The CDR3 sequence is CASSDWVIRGNEQFF. DNA for the CDR3: TGCGCCAGCAGTGATTGGGTGATCAGGGGGAATGAGCAGTTCTTC. The rearrangement links TRBV10-2 to TRBJ2-1; 7 bases are a match to TRBD1. The CDR3 runs to 15 residues. Trimming at V came to 3 bases and at J to 7 bases, leaving 9 bases not matched to a gene. CDR1 is WSHSY and CDR2 is SAAADI in the germline V gene.

With respect to this clonotype: Since no conserved phenylalanine or tryptophan closes the CDR3, a read error is the likely cause. The J gene is TRBJ1-2, the V gene TRBV5-6, with D unresolved. Trimming stripped 3 bases from V and 4 bases from J, with 13 bases between. The germline V gene encodes CDR1 SGHDT and CDR2 YYEEEE. CDR3 size: 14 residues. The DNA for the CDR3 is TGTGCCAGCAGCTCGGCTCAACTTGCCTATGGCTACACCTCC. Residues: CASSSAQLAYGYTS.

The chain joins TRBV12-3 or TRBV12-4 to TRBJ1-6, with D uncertain. The CDR3 is 15 amino acids. Trimming removed 7 bases at V and 5 bases at J, with 15 bases between. Written as DNA, the CDR3 is TGTGCCAGCACCTTGGGAGGCGCCGATAATTCACCCCTCCACTTT. Protein sequence: CASTLGGADNSPLHF.

This sequence joins TRBV6-1 and TRBJ2-3; D may be TRBD1 (6 bases). Between the trimmed V and J ends, which lost 7 bases and 0 bases, there was a span of 14 bases. This CDR3 is 15 amino acids long. Germline CDR1 and CDR2: MNHNS and SASEGT. CDR3 region: CASKGTRQSTDTQYF. As DNA, the CDR3 is TGTGCCAGCAAAGGGACACGACAGAGCACAGATACGCAGTATTTT.

This clonotype was detected only a few times. The gene calls are TRBV27 and TRBJ2-3, with D possibly called TRBD1 or TRBD2 (6 bases each). The CDR3 is 16 amino acids. CDR1 is MNHEY and CDR2 is SMNVEV in the germline V gene (reference sequence). Trimming stripped 5 bases from V and 3 bases from J, with 18 bases between. CDR3 DNA sequence: TGTGCCAGCAGTCCCTCAGGTGGGGGGCGTACAGATACGCAGTATTTT. Its translation: CASSPSGGGRTDTQYF.

The rearrangement links TRBV5-1 to TRBJ2-6, with D unclear. V lost 4 bases and J lost 1, with 12 bases in between. CDR1 SGHRS and CDR2 YFSETQ come from the germline V gene. The CDR3 loop spans 16 amino acids. This CDR3 reads CASSPEPGSGANVLTF. In DNA, the CDR3 is TGCGCCAGCAGCCCGGAACCGGGTTCTGGGGCCAACGTCCTGACTTTC.

This clonotype has just a few counts. The V gene is TRBV7-2, the J gene TRBJ2-1; the match to TRBD2 covers 7 bases. CDR3 size: 16 residues. Germline values: CDR1 SGHTA, CDR2 FQGNSA. V lost 0 bases, J lost 0 bases, and 2 bases stayed unmatched. The CDR3 protein is CASSLAGGNSYNEQFF. The CDR3 DNA reads as TGTGCCAGCAGCTTAGCCGGGGGGAACTCCTACAATGAGCAGTTCTTC.

The CDR3 protein is CASWMGQGVPGANVLTF. The CDR3 region has the DNA TGCGCCAGCTGGATGGGACAGGGGGTACCTGGGGCCAACGTCCTGACTTTC. The chain links TRBV5-1 to TRBJ2-6; the match to TRBD1 covers 11 bases. After removal of 7 bases from V and 2 bases from J, the junction contained 8 bases not matched to a gene. CDR1 and CDR2 from the germline V gene are SGHRS and YFSETQ. The CDR3 contains 17 residues.

The chain combines TRBV11-3 with TRBJ2-3, with D perhaps matching TRBD1 or TRBD2 (5 bases each). V was trimmed by 5 bases and J by 4 bases, leaving 16 bases between them. This CDR3 is 15 amino acids long. Looked up from germline, CDR1 is SGHNT and CDR2 is YENEEA. The CDR3 DNA reads TGTGCCAGCAGCCCGAGCTGGGGGAGAGCAGATACGCAGTATTTT. Its protein product is CASSPSWGRADTQYF.

This clonotype was detected only a few times. V and J are TRBV10-3 and TRBJ2-1; the D gene is possibly TRBD2 (5 bases). Germline values: CDR1 ENHRY, CDR2 SYGVKD. This CDR3 is built from 15 residues. Trimming cost V 5 bases and J 6 bases, with 17 bases left between them. DNA for the CDR3: TGTGCCATCAGTCCCGGCACTAGTGTCGGCAATGAGCAGTTCTTC. Protein product: CAISPGTSVGNEQFF.

This clonotype came up a few times. This sequence joins TRBV9 and TRBJ2-1, with unresolved D. The CDR3 consists of 13 residues. Germline CDR1 SGDLS, CDR2 YYNGEE. V was trimmed by 0 bases and J by 7 bases, leaving 8 bases between them. CDR3 sequence reads: CASSVGLPNEQFF. In DNA, the CDR3 is TGTGCCAGCAGCGTAGGGCTCCCAAATGAGCAGTTCTTC.

This clonotype was detected only a few times. Relative to the germline gene, one junction end is altered; a read error may explain this. The V gene is TRBV20-1, the J gene TRBJ2-7; 13 bases are shared with TRBD2. CDR3 size: 13 residues. Per the germline V gene, CDR1 is DFQATT and CDR2 is SNEGSKA (reference sequence). In DNA, the CDR3 is TGCAGTGCGACATCCACTAGCGGGGGGGCCCGGGACTTC. The encoded protein is CSATSTSGGARDF.

The chain combines TRBV2 with TRBJ2-2, with D possibly TRBD2 on 6 matching bases. This CDR3 is 14 amino acids long. V dropped 2 bases and J dropped 5 bases, with 9 bases sitting between them. CDR1 is SNHLY, CDR2 FYNNEI, per germline. CDR3 nucleotide sequence: TGTGCCAGCAGTGAATGGAGGGAAACCGGGGAGCTGTTTTTT. Residues: CASSEWRETGELFF.

This CDR3 reads CASSLRKGQASSYNSPLHF. In DNA, the CDR3 is TGCGCCAGCAGCTTGAGGAAAGGACAGGCGAGCTCCTATAATTCACCCCTCCACTTT. The gene calls are TRBV5-1 and TRBJ1-6; 7 nucleotides align to TRBD1. The CDR3 is made up of 19 amino acids. Germline V lookup: CDR1 SGHRS, CDR2 YFSETQ. The J segment lost 0 bases and the V segment lost 1 base, leaving 10 bases of the junction unmatched.

The chain combines TRBV12-3 or TRBV12-4 with TRBJ2-2, with D perhaps TRBD1 or TRBD2 (6 bases each). Trimming left V 6 bases short and J 4 bases short, with 15 bases between. The CDR3 runs 15 residues. The CDR3 is CASSPRGGPTGELFF. The CDR3 bases are TGTGCCAGCAGCCCCCGTGGGGGGCCCACCGGGGAGCTGTTTTTT.

The rearrangement uses TRBV7-2 and TRBJ2-3, with D possibly being TRBD1 or TRBD2 (5 bases each). Germline CDR1 SGHTA, CDR2 FQGNSA. This CDR3 comprises 15 residues. The V gene lost 5 bases and the J gene lost 1 base, with 13 bases spanning the gap. DNA for the CDR3: TGTGCCAGCAGCCGAAAGACAGCGGGCACAGATACGCAGTATTTT. This translates into CASSRKTAGTDTQYF.

This clonotype was recorded a few times. The rearrangement joins TRBV6-1 to TRBJ1-4, with a tentative D call TRBD1 (6 bases). This CDR3 is built from 14 residues. The ends were cut back, 6 bases at V and 5 bases at J, with 13 bases in the middle. Germline V gives CDR1 MNHNS, CDR2 SASEGT. Here the CDR3 DNA reads TGTGCCAGCAGCCCAGGGAGGGGGAATGAAAAACTGTTTTTT. Its protein product is CASSPGRGNEKLFF.

The table lists this clonotype with a few counts. V usage is TRBV5-1 and J usage is TRBJ2-7; tentative D call: TRBD1 (5 bases). The CDR3 is made up of 16 amino acids. The V end was cut by 3 bases, the J end by 0 bases, with 16 bases between. Germline CDR1 SGHRS, CDR2 YFSETQ. The CDR3 sequence: CASSSGSWTFSYEQYF. The CDR3 DNA reads as TGCGCCAGCAGCTCCGGCTCCTGGACATTCTCCTACGAGCAGTACTTC.

The gene calls are TRBV3-1 and TRBJ1-1, with 9 bases fitting TRBD1. V dropped 4 bases and J dropped 1; count of bases not matched to a gene: 4. The CDR3 sequence is 15 residues long. The V gene's germline CDR1 is LGHDT and CDR2 YNNKEL (reference sequence). This CDR3 reads CASSLLTGGNTEAFF. The DNA for the CDR3 is TGTGCCAGCAGCCTACTGACAGGGGGGAACACTGAAGCTTTCTTT.

The chain carries TRBV9 and TRBJ2-7; a possible D gene is TRBD2 (5 bases). There are 15 residues in the CDR3. CDR1 is SGDLS, CDR2 YYNGEE, per germline. The V gene lost 2 bases and the J gene lost 3 bases, with 15 bases spanning the gap. CDR3 sequence reads: CASSVRPGLGYEQYF. CDR3 DNA sequence: TGTGCCAGCAGCGTGCGTCCGGGATTGGGCTACGAGCAGTACTTC.

The chain combines TRBV21-1 with TRBJ2-3; the table's D call, TRBD1, was not checked against the DNA. TRBV21-1 is assigned pseudogene status. The CDR3 is 14 amino acids. The CDR3 region has the DNA TGTGCCAGCAGCACCGACAGAGACACAGATACGCAGTATTTT. This encodes CASSTDRDTDTQYF.

This clonotype occurred a few times. The V gene is TRBV5-1, the J gene TRBJ2-4; D is unresolved. Trimming cost V 1 base and J 12 bases, with 8 bases left between them. CDR3 length: 11 residues. Germline V gene data show CDR1 as SGHRS and CDR2 as YFSETQ. The CDR3 nucleotides are TGCGCCAGCAGCTTGAGAGGACGTCAGTACTTC. Translated, it gives CASSLRGRQYF.